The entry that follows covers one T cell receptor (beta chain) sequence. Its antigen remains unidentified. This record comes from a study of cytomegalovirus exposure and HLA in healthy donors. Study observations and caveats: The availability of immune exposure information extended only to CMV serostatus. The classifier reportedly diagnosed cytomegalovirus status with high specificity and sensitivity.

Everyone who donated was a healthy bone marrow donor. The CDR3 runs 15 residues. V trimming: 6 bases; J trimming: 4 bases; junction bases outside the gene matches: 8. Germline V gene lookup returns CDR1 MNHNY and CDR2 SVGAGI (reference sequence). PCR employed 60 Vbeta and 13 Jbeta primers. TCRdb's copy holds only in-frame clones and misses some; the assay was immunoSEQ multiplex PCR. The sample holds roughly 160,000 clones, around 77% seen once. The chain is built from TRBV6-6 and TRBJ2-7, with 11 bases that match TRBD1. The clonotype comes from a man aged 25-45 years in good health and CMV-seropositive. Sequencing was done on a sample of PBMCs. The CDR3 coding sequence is TGTGCCAGCAGGCCCCCGGGACAGGGGGTTTACGAGCAGTACTTC. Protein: CASRPPGQGVYEQYF.